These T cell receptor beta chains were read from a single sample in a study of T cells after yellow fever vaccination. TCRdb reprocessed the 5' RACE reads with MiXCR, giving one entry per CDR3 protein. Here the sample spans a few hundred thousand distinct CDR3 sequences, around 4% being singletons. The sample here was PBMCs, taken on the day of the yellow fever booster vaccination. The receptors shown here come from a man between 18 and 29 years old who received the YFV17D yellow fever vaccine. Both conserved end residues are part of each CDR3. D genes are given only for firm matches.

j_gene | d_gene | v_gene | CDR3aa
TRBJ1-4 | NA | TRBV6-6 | CASSYADGEKLFF
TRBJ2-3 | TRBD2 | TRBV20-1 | CSARAPGLAGTDTQYF
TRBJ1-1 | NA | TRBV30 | CAWRGKGDTEAFF
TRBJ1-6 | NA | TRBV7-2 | CASSTGPAGSPLHF
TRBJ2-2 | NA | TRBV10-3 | CATSDRVKNTGELFF
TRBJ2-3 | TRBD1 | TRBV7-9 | CASSASMISRQGSTDTQYF
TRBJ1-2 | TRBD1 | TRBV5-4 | CASSVPGQVDYRGYTF
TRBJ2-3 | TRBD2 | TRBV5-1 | CASSLLGTREDTQYF
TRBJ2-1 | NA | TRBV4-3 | CASSRRSGSYNEQFF
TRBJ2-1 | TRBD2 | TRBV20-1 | CSASRGDEQFF
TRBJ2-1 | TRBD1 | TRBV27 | CASSPRTGGWNEQFF
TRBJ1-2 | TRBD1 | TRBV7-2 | CASSLSRDSTYTF
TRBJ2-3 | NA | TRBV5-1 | CASSLDPYTDTQYF
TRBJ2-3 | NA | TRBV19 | CASSIIGAGTDTQYF
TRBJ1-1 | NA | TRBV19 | CASNERAGNTEAFF
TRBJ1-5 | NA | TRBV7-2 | CASSSTAPDPQPQHF
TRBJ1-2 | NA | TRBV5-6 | CASSFVGQANYGYTF